One and the same sample provided the 10 T cell receptor beta chains below, sequenced in a study of shared clonotypes between healthy human individuals. The assay was immunoSEQ multiplex PCR, and TCRdb's table has in-frame clones only and misses some. The data hold about 1 million clones, with about 74% observed a single time. Sample: memory CD4+ T cells sorted from blood. Subset here: CD45RA-negative fraction. These receptors were obtained from a man between 18 and 35 years old in good health.

V usage is TRBV5-6 and J usage is TRBJ1-2, with 7 bases lining up with TRBD1. CDR1 is SGHDT, CDR2 YYEEEE, per germline. The junction had 14 bases not matched to a gene; V was cut back by 4 bases and J by 8 bases. This CDR3 has 15 residues. CDR3 nucleotide sequence: TGTGCCAGCAGCGGCTTGCCCGAAGGGGGCCTAGGCTACACCTTC. This codes for CASSGLPEGGLGYTF.

This chain links TRBV5-6 with TRBJ2-1; 9 nucleotides line up with TRBD1. V was pared by 5 bases and J by 9 bases, with 6 bases of the junction left unmatched. Germline V lookup: CDR1 SGHDT, CDR2 YYEEEE. The CDR3 is 13 amino acids. This chain's CDR3 is CASRLQGASEQFF. Here the CDR3 DNA reads TGTGCCAGCAGGTTACAGGGGGCGAGTGAGCAGTTCTTC.

This clone was detected a few times. This CDR3 is also generated by other DNA sequences in the sample. The CDR3 DNA reads TGTGCCAGCAGCTTTGGCACAGATACGCAGTATTTT. This encodes CASSFGTDTQYF. V gene TRBV7-2 combines with J gene TRBJ2-3, with D unclear. Germline V gives CDR1 SGHTA, CDR2 FQGNSA. The CDR3 totals 12 residues. V was pared by 3 bases and J by 1 base, with 2 bases between.

V gene TRBV6-5 combines with J gene TRBJ2-5; 7 nucleotides line up with TRBD2. V dropped 1 base and J dropped 4; count of bases not matched to a gene: 6. The CDR3 is 15 amino acids. The germline V gene encodes CDR1 MNHEY and CDR2 SVGAGI. The CDR3 nucleotides read TGTGCCAGCAGTTACTTCGGCGGGGAGGGAGAGACCCAGTACTTC. This gives the protein CASSYFGGEGETQYF.

This clone was detected a few times. V is TRBV5-4 and J is TRBJ1-5; D perhaps matches TRBD1 (5 bases). This CDR3 contains 14 residues. The V gene lost 5 bases and the J gene lost 3 bases, with 12 bases spanning the gap. Germline V CDR1 and CDR2: SGHNT, YYREEE (reference sequence). CDR3 sequence reads: CASRDQGSNQPQHF. The DNA for the CDR3 is TGTGCCAGCAGAGATCAGGGATCCAATCAGCCCCAGCATTTT.

This sequence joins TRBV19 and TRBJ2-5; TRBD2 aligns across 11 bases. J was trimmed by 5 bases and V by 5 bases; bases with no gene match: 4. From germline, CDR1 is LNHDA and CDR2 SQIVND (reference sequence). This CDR3 is built from 14 residues. The CDR3 DNA follows: TGTGCCAGTAGTCCACTAGCGGGGGTGGAGACCCAGTACTTC. The encoded protein is CASSPLAGVETQYF.

On this clone: Additional DNA sequences in this sample encode the identical CDR3. This chain links TRBV30 with TRBJ1-6; 7 bases are a match to TRBD1. The length of the CDR3 is 12 residues. The germline V gene encodes CDR1 GTSNPN and CDR2 SVGIG (reference sequence). V gave up 6 bases and J gave up 9 bases; unmatched junction bases: 5. CDR3 protein: CACNRGGSPLHF. CDR3 bases: TGTGCCTGCAACAGGGGCGGTTCACCCCTCCACTTT.

The CDR3 DNA follows: TGTGCCAGCAGCGCCTCTCCAGGGGGGAGGGAGGGTGGCTACACCTTC. Its translation is CASSASPGGREGGYTF. The chain recombines TRBV9 with TRBJ1-2; 7 positions match TRBD1. The germline gives CDR1 SGDLS, CDR2 YYNGEE. CDR3 length equals 16 residues. V lost 3 bases, J lost 7 bases, and 15 bases stayed unmatched.

The chain employs TRBV7-6 and TRBJ2-5, with D possibly matching TRBD1 (6 bases). The V gene's germline CDR1 is SGHVS and CDR2 FNYEAQ. The CDR3 loop spans 14 amino acids. V dropped 1 base and J dropped 5 bases, with 11 bases sitting between them. The CDR3 here is CASSLVGGVETQYF. The CDR3, as DNA: TGTGCCAGCAGCTTAGTAGGGGGTGTGGAGACCCAGTACTTC. Drawing the rest from reference TRBV7-6 and TRBJ2-5, the complete variable domain is GAGVSQSPRYKVTKRGQDVALRCDPISGHVSLYWYRQALGQGPEFLTYFNYEAQQDKSGLPNDRFSAERPEGSISTLTIQRTEQRDSAMYRCASSLVGGVETQYFGPGTRLLVL.

This clone was seen just once. This chain connects TRBV5-1 to TRBJ2-1; TRBD2 aligns across 11 bases. Germline V gene sequence: CDR1 SGHRS, CDR2 YFSETQ. The length of the CDR3 is 15 residues. V trimming: 2 bases; J trimming: 7 bases; junction bases outside the gene matches: 5. Here the CDR3 DNA reads TGCGCCAGCAGCTTCCTAGCGGGAGGAGGGAATGAGCAGTTCTTC. Amino acids: CASSFLAGGGNEQFF.